These 25 T cell receptor beta chains were all obtained from the same sample, sequenced in a study of naive and memory T cell subsets. The beta constant-region primer was an equimolar mix of two oligonucleotides covering TRBC1 and TRBC2. Ligated cDNA was amplified by four rounds of PCR with nested alpha and beta constant-region primers and SP2. Each CDR3 protein is one row after TCRdb ran MiXCR on the UMI-ligation and nested PCR reads. This repertoire shows 80,000 to 95,000 distinct CDR3 sequences, 9% found once; its top ten account for 0.95% to 1.5%. Sequencing was done on a sample of naive CD8+ T cells from blood. Receptors originate from a human donor in good health.

This clonotype was found a few times. V and J are TRBV27 and TRBJ2-2; D unresolved. Trimming removed 7 bases from V and 3 bases from J, with 9 bases in between. Germline values: CDR1 MNHEY, CDR2 SMNVEV (reference sequence). CDR3 length: 13 amino acids. In nucleotides, the CDR3 is TGTGCCAGCACTTGGGGATACACCGGGGAGCTGTTTTTT. Amino acid sequence: CASTWGYTGELFF.

In this sample, this clonotype turned up many times. V usage is TRBV6-6 and J usage is TRBJ2-3; 8 bases are shared with TRBD2. The CDR3 runs 20 residues. Per germline, CDR1 MNHNY and CDR2 SVGAGI (reference sequence). J lost 0 bases, V lost 2 bases, and 16 bases had no gene match. The CDR3 reads CASSYHPTSGRLGSTDTQYF. Written as DNA, the CDR3 is TGTGCCAGCAGTTACCATCCCACAAGCGGGAGATTGGGGAGCACAGATACGCAGTATTTT.

This clonotype was seen many times. V usage is TRBV29-1 and J usage is TRBJ2-7; TRBD1 agrees at 9 bases. CDR3 length: 11 residues. Germline CDR1 is SQVTM and CDR2 is ANQGSEA. Trimming took 7 bases from V and 5 from J; bases not matched to a gene: 3. CDR3 loop: CSAGQGNEQYF. Written as DNA, the CDR3 is TGCAGCGCGGGACAGGGAAACGAGCAGTACTTC.

This clonotype showed up many times. This sequence joins TRBV5-4 and TRBJ2-2; D might be TRBD1 (5 bases). Germline CDR1 is SGHNT and CDR2 is YYREEE (reference sequence). There are 12 residues in the CDR3. V shed 4 bases and J shed 5 bases, with 6 bases lying between them. The CDR3 protein is CASSQGTGELFF. The CDR3 region has the DNA TGTGCCAGCAGCCAGGGTACCGGGGAGCTGTTTTTT. The full variable domain, its missing parts supplied by reference TRBV5-4 and TRBJ2-2, is ETGVTQSPTHLIKTRGQQVTLRCSSQSGHNTVSWYQQALGQGPQFIFQYYREEENGRGNFPPRFSGLQFPNYSSELNVNALELDDSALYLCASSQGTGELFFGEGSRLTVL.

This clonotype was counted at least ten times. V gene TRBV27 combines with J gene TRBJ2-7, with a tentative D call TRBD1 (6 bases). Germline V gives CDR1 MNHEY, CDR2 SMNVEV (reference sequence). The CDR3 sequence is 17 residues long. Trimming left V 7 bases short and J 0 bases short, with 22 bases between. CDR3 loop: CASIWTGQGKNSYEQYF. The CDR3, as DNA: TGTGCCAGCATATGGACGGGGCAGGGGAAAAACTCCTACGAGCAGTACTTC.

This clonotype has ten or more counts. The CDR3 region is CASSQDSGAGELFF. As DNA, the CDR3 is TGCGCCAGCAGCCAAGATTCAGGCGCCGGGGAGCTGTTTTTT. The rearrangement uses TRBV4-1 and TRBJ2-2, with D hard to call. Germline V CDR1 and CDR2: MGHRA, YSYEKL. The V gene lost 0 bases and the J gene lost 6 bases, with 8 bases spanning the gap. The CDR3 covers 14 residues.

This clonotype was observed a handful of times. The gene calls are TRBV27 and TRBJ2-1; possibly TRBD2 for D (6 bases). V shed 5 bases and J shed 10 bases, with 15 bases lying between them. CDR1 MNHEY and CDR2 SMNVEV come from the germline V gene (reference sequence). The CDR3 loop spans 13 amino acids. The CDR3: CASSPKNRGEQFF. The CDR3, as DNA: TGTGCCAGCAGTCCAAAAAACCGGGGGGAGCAGTTCTTC.

The chain combines TRBV29-1 with TRBJ2-1, with TRBD2 as a possible D gene (6 bases). Trimming took 6 bases from V and 2 from J, leaving 14 bases between them. The CDR3 has 14 amino acids. Germline CDR1 and CDR2: SQVTM and ANQGSEA. The CDR3 sequence is CSVQGTLAYNEQFF. The CDR3 DNA follows: TGCAGCGTCCAAGGGACTTTAGCCTACAATGAGCAGTTCTTC.

This clonotype was found many times. The chain links TRBV29-1 to TRBJ2-1; D unclear. Germline lookup yields CDR1 SQVTM and CDR2 ANQGSEA. The V end was cut by 3 bases, the J end by 7 bases, with 4 bases between. The CDR3 totals 10 residues. The CDR3 sequence is CSVERNEQFF. CDR3 DNA sequence: TGCAGCGTTGAGAGGAATGAGCAGTTCTTC.

At least ten counts were recorded for this clonotype. The V call is TRBV20-1, the J call TRBJ2-1, with 15 bases that match TRBD2. V lost 0 bases to trimming and J lost 9 bases; unmatched junction nucleotides: 15. From germline, CDR1 is DFQATT and CDR2 SNEGSKA (reference sequence). The CDR3 contains 19 residues. The CDR3 here is CSARDLGLAGGISGFEQFF. CDR3 nucleotides: TGCAGTGCTAGAGATCTGGGACTAGCGGGAGGCATCTCCGGCTTTGAGCAGTTCTTC.

This clonotype was observed many times. The chain joins TRBV4-3 to TRBJ2-2; 10 positions match TRBD2. The length of the CDR3 is 19 residues. The trim removed 1 base at V and 5 bases at J, leaving 13 bases unmatched. Germline V gene lookup returns CDR1 LGHNA and CDR2 YSLEER. As DNA, the CDR3 is TGCGCCAGCAGCCAAGTCGTTCTAGCGGGAGAGGGAGATACCGGGGAGCTGTTTTTT. Its translation: CASSQVVLAGEGDTGELFF.

The table lists this clonotype with many counts. The genes are TRBV4-2 and TRBJ2-1; TRBD2 matches 7 bases. The CDR3 covers 14 residues. Trimming took 4 bases from V and 7 from J; bases not matched to a gene: 7. CDR1 and CDR2 (germline): LGHNA, YNFKEQ. For the CDR3, the DNA is TGTGCCAGCAGCCGGGTAGCGGGTGAGAATGAGCAGTTCTTC. This codes for CASSRVAGENEQFF.

The chain combines TRBV27 with TRBJ2-1; D is perhaps TRBD1 or TRBD2 (6 bases each). The V end lost 0 bases, the J end lost 3 bases, and 12 bases lay between the germline ends. This CDR3 comprises 16 residues. Germline lookup yields CDR1 MNHEY and CDR2 SMNVEV (reference sequence). This chain's CDR3 is CASSLSAGHDYNEQFF. The CDR3 bases are TGTGCCAGCAGTTTATCTGCGGGACACGACTACAATGAGCAGTTCTTC.

At least ten counts were recorded for this clonotype. The chain uses TRBV12-3 or TRBV12-4 and TRBJ2-5; either TRBD1 or TRBD2 may supply D (5 bases each). The CDR3 runs 14 residues. The V and J ends lost 7 bases and 4 bases respectively, with 16 bases between them. The CDR3 here is CASNPWGGGETQYF. The CDR3 nucleotides read TGTGCCAGCAACCCTTGGGGCGGAGGAGAGACCCAGTACTTC.

This clonotype was observed many times. The chain is built from TRBV4-2 and TRBJ2-7, with 9 bases lining up with TRBD2. This CDR3 region has 16 residues. Trimming took 0 bases from V and 2 from J; bases not matched to a gene: 5. Germline lookup yields CDR1 LGHNA and CDR2 YNFKEQ. The CDR3 sequence is CASSQDSLAGTYEQYF. The DNA of the CDR3 is TGTGCCAGCAGCCAAGATTCCCTAGCGGGGACCTACGAGCAGTACTTC.

This clonotype was found a few times. The chain carries TRBV6-1 and TRBJ1-2, with D hard to call. This CDR3 spans 14 amino acids. The germline gives CDR1 MNHNS, CDR2 SASEGT. With 0 bases removed from V and 4 bases from J, the gap between germline ends came to 9 bases. The CDR3, as DNA: TGTGCCAGCAGTGAAGCGGCGGACGTCTATGGCTACACCTTC. Protein product: CASSEAADVYGYTF.

This clonotype has more than one count but fewer than ten. The chain combines TRBV14 with TRBJ1-1; D is unresolved. CDR1 and CDR2 from the germline V gene are SGHDN and FVKESK. Trimming shortened V by 1 base and J by 2 bases, and 8 bases separated the two germline ends. The CDR3 contains 14 residues. For the CDR3, the DNA is TGTGCCAGCAGCCAAGCACGGCTCAACACTGAAGCTTTCTTT. Residues: CASSQARLNTEAFF.

The chain is built from TRBV20-1 and TRBJ2-1; 10 nucleotides match TRBD2. Germline V gives CDR1 DFQATT, CDR2 SNEGSKA (reference sequence). Trimming took 0 bases from V and 9 from J; bases not matched to a gene: 5. The CDR3 loop spans 14 amino acids. CDR3 coding DNA: TGCAGTGCTAGAGACGAGCTAGCGGGAGTTGAGCAGTTCTTC. Its translation: CSARDELAGVEQFF.

This clonotype was observed a handful of times. The genes are TRBV2 and TRBJ2-7, with no clear D. The CDR3 totals 15 residues. Germline V CDR1 and CDR2: SNHLY, FYNNEI. V was clipped by 3 bases and J by 1 base, with 13 bases between them. CDR3: CASSDLVAQSYEQYF. The DNA for the CDR3 is TGTGCCAGCAGTGATCTAGTAGCTCAATCCTACGAGCAGTACTTC.

V gene TRBV29-1 combines with J gene TRBJ2-7, with 12 bases identical to TRBD2. J was trimmed by 4 bases and V by 3 bases; bases with no gene match: 7. Germline V gives CDR1 SQVTM, CDR2 ANQGSEA. The CDR3 has 15 amino acids. For the CDR3, the DNA is TGCAGCGTTGAGCGGCTAGCGGGAGGGTATTACGAGCAGTACTTC. Translating it yields CSVERLAGGYYEQYF.

The table lists this clonotype with a few counts. The chain employs TRBV5-5 and TRBJ2-1, with 8 bases fitting TRBD2. Germline V gene lookup returns CDR1 SGHKS and CDR2 YYEKEE (reference sequence). V shed 1 base and J 0 bases; nucleotides not matched to a gene: 3. The CDR3 totals 16 residues. The DNA of the CDR3 is TGTGCCAGCAGCTTGAGACGGGAGGGCTCCTACAATGAGCAGTTCTTC. Amino acids: CASSLRREGSYNEQFF.

This clonotype was recorded many times. The V gene is TRBV20-1, the J gene TRBJ2-7; D tentatively fits TRBD1 or TRBD2 (5 bases each). From germline, CDR1 is DFQATT and CDR2 SNEGSKA (reference sequence). This CDR3 is built from 14 residues. V dropped 6 bases and J dropped 0 bases, with 15 bases sitting between them. CDR3 region: CSAPGDLVSYEQYF. In DNA, the CDR3 is TGCAGTGCCCCCGGGGACCTAGTCTCCTACGAGCAGTACTTC.

The chain links TRBV29-1 to TRBJ2-7; TRBD2 aligns across 9 bases. V dropped 4 bases and J dropped 4; count of bases not matched to a gene: 8. Germline lookup yields CDR1 SQVTM and CDR2 ANQGSEA. The CDR3 length is 14 residues. This CDR3 is CSVGEAGGHYEQYF. CDR3 in DNA: TGCAGCGTTGGGGAGGCGGGAGGGCATTACGAGCAGTACTTC.

This clonotype has at least ten counts. The V call is TRBV13, the J call TRBJ2-7, with TRBD1 matching over 11 bases. V dropped 5 bases and J dropped 4; count of bases not matched to a gene: 7. The CDR3 runs 15 residues. CDR1 is PRHDT and CDR2 is FYEKMQ in the germline V gene (reference sequence). The CDR3 nucleotides are TGTGCCAGCAGCCCTAGGACAGGGGGCCAGTACGAGCAGTACTTC. Its translation: CASSPRTGGQYEQYF.

This clonotype was recorded at least ten times. The J gene is TRBJ2-5, the V gene TRBV29-1; TRBD1 aligns across 7 bases. V dropped 4 bases and J dropped 1; count of bases not matched to a gene: 6. CDR1 is SQVTM, CDR2 ANQGSEA, per germline. There are 14 residues in the CDR3. Written as DNA, the CDR3 is TGCAGCGTTGCTTCCTGGGACAGCCAAGAGACCCAGTACTTC. Its protein product is CSVASWDSQETQYF.